This TCR beta chain was captured by sequencing in a study of blood T cell repertoires in COVID-19. About the research overall: Specimens from acute and convalescent COVID-19 originated in the United States, Italy and Spain.

Original processing notes: Counts of nucleated cells, estimated from reference gene primer amplification, were obtained. The table came from immunoSEQ multiplex PCR; TCRdb's copy has only in-frame clones and leaves some out. V and J calls and clone size are as listed in that table; D and trimming were resolved from the DNA. The data contain about 200,000 clones, over 60% of them singletons. The sequence was obtained from a woman aged 70 to 79 with acute or convalescent COVID-19. Input material: peripheral blood.

This CDR3 is CASSRDSGYEQYF. The CDR3 DNA is TGTGCCAGCAGTAGGGACAGTGGGTACGAGCAGTACTTC. V and J are TRBV6-5 and TRBJ2-7, with 7 positions matching TRBD1. J gave up 4 bases and V 5 bases, and 5 bases lay outside the gene matches. Germline loops: CDR1 MNHEY, CDR2 SVGAGI. The CDR3 totals 13 residues.